This TCR beta chain was sequenced during a study of blood T cell repertoires in COVID-19. Study-level background: Sites across the United States, Italy and Spain contributed samples from acute and convalescent COVID-19. From T cells, B-cell-depleted T cells, or PBMCs came the material, which was cDNA or gDNA.

In the original processing: Amplification from reference gene primers served as the basis for estimated nucleated cell counts. TCRdb's copy holds only in-frame clones and misses some; the assay was immunoSEQ multiplex PCR. V and J calls and clone size come straight from that table; D and trimming were deduced from the DNA. The table includes 300,000 to 400,000 clones, approximately 86% detected once. Trimming took off 0 bases at V and 3 bases at J, with 10 bases between the two ends. The germline CDR1 and CDR2 sequences are SGHRS and YFSETQ. The CDR3 sequence is 14 residues long. The specimen was peripheral blood. The chain uses TRBV5-1 and TRBJ2-7; D ambiguous. This clonotype was sampled from a human donor in a cohort sampled during active COVID-19. CDR3 in DNA: TGCGCCAGCAGCTTGGGGCAGGTCCTCTACGAGCAGTACTTC. Its translation is CASSLGQVLYEQYF.